This T cell receptor beta chain originates from a study of long-term antiretroviral therapy in people with HIV. The wider study: The study's earliest collections predate the 2015 immediate-ART recommendation by about a decade.

Survey-level immunoSEQ v3.0 assays were run. The protocol was immunoSEQ multiplex PCR, while the TCRdb copy is restricted to in-frame clones and leaves out a portion. The sample has roughly 3,200 clones; around nine tenths are singletons. Study observations and caveats: HIV repertoires had narrower CDR3 length ranges than controls.

Concerning this clone: Its matching antigen is unknown.

This receptor was identified in a woman in her fifties or sixties with HIV. The sample consisted of unsorted PBMCs, taken 0.3 years after starting antiretroviral therapy.

The CDR3 DNA sequence: TGTGCCAGCAGTGACCCGGGGAGGCTAGCGGGGGGGCCGGCCAAAAACATTCAGTACTTC. It yields the protein CASSDPGRLAGGPAKNIQYF. The rearrangement joins TRBV6-1 to TRBJ2-4; 12 positions agree with TRBD2. The CDR3 consists of 20 residues. The junction had 13 bases not matched to a gene; V was cut back by 3 bases and J by 1 base. Germline V gene lookup returns CDR1 MNHNS and CDR2 SASEGT.